This T cell receptor (beta chain) appears in the sequencing data of a study of CD8 T cells in Susac syndrome. The CDR3 consists of 15 residues. CDR1 is MNHNS, CDR2 SASEGT, per germline. V was pared by 2 bases and J by 1 base, with 10 bases between. Random hexamers were used to reverse transcribe the RNA input (about 0.5 to 1 ug). Each CDR3 protein gets one entry after TCRdb re-called the immunoSEQ multiplex PCR reads with MiXCR. Of around 120,000 distinct CDR3 sequences listed, around 94% are singletons. The study sequenced TCR beta in blood CD8+ and CD4+ T cells. This clonotype has just one count. The chain is built from TRBV6-1 and TRBJ2-3, with D maybe TRBD1 (5 bases). Material: CD4+ T cells from PBMCs. The sequence was collected from a human donor with multiple sclerosis. The CDR3 sequence: CASSEQGTRTDTQYF. The CDR3 DNA reads TGTGCCAGCAGTGAACAGGGAACACGCACAGATACGCAGTATTTT.